The 26 T cell receptor beta chains listed next were all sequenced from one sample in a study of post-analysis software for immune sequencing data. These receptors' antigens are unknown. Prepared libraries of TCR beta cDNA carried unique molecular identifiers. TCRdb fed the PCR reads into MiXCR, producing one record per CDR3 protein. The sample has 600,000 to 700,000 distinct CDR3 sequences; approximately 59% are singletons. Study-wide results and caveats: When patients were compared with controls, four or five TRBV segments were more frequent, TRBV5-6, TRBV5-1 and TRBV20-1 among them.

The specimen sequenced was blood. The receptors derive from a girl aged 2-10 years with multiple sclerosis.

The chain recombines TRBV24-1 with TRBJ2-5, with D maybe TRBD2 (6 bases). The CDR3 is made up of 15 amino acids. Trimming left V 4 bases short and J 5 bases short, with 16 bases between. Germline CDR1 and CDR2: KGHDR and SFDVKD. DNA for the CDR3: TGTGCCACCAGTGACCCGACTAGGGGCGGCGAGACCCAGTACTTC. The encoded protein is CATSDPTRGGETQYF.

The chain carries TRBV27 and TRBJ1-1, with TRBD1 identical over 8 bases. The V and J ends lost 7 bases and 4 bases, in that order; junction bases with no gene match: 17. Germline CDR1 reads MNHEY; CDR2 reads SMNVEV (reference sequence). This CDR3 region has 17 residues. The CDR3 is CASTNSPGQGSVTEAFF. DNA of the CDR3: TGTGCCAGCACTAACTCTCCCGGACAGGGTTCGGTCACTGAAGCTTTCTTT.

J is TRBJ2-1 and V is TRBV29-1, with D possibly matching TRBD2 (6 bases). Germline V CDR1 and CDR2: SQVTM, ANQGSEA. The V and J ends lost 6 bases and 12 bases respectively, with 21 bases between them. This CDR3 region has 13 residues. CDR3 in DNA: TGCAGCGTAGTGACTAGAGGGGCCATATGGCAGTTCTTC. The encoded protein is CSVVTRGAIWQFF.

This clonotype was observed a few times. The chain's CDR3 is CASSTSGSYNEQFF. As DNA, the CDR3 is TGTGCCAGCAGCACTAGCGGCTCCTACAATGAGCAGTTCTTC. The chain employs TRBV27 and TRBJ2-1, with 8 bases lining up with TRBD2. The CDR3 extends over 14 amino acids. With 6 bases clipped from V and 0 bases from J, the junction kept 1 base outside the gene matches. The germline V gene encodes CDR1 MNHEY and CDR2 SMNVEV (reference sequence).

The chain couples TRBV29-1 to TRBJ1-1; D is perhaps TRBD1 (5 bases). Germline lookup yields CDR1 SQVTM and CDR2 ANQGSEA. Trimming took off 4 bases at V and 4 bases at J, with 25 bases between the two ends. The CDR3 has 17 amino acids. The CDR3 DNA is TGCAGCGTTGGCGGCCGGGACCCTAGGGATATAGGCACTGAAGCTTTCTTT. Translated: CSVGGRDPRDIGTEAFF.

CDR3 residues: CSARGQRGTYEQYF. CDR3 bases: TGCAGTGCTAGAGGGCAGCGGGGGACCTACGAGCAGTACTTC. This chain connects TRBV20-1 to TRBJ2-7, with 8 bases aligning to TRBD2. This CDR3 contains 14 residues. Germline trimming cut 1 base from V and 2 bases from J; bases unmatched to any gene: 4. CDR1 and CDR2 from the germline V gene are DFQATT and SNEGSKA (reference sequence).

This clonotype was seen only once. An end of the junction differs from the germline gene, which may be a read error. V and J are TRBV6-6 and TRBJ2-3; 12 bases align to TRBD2. The CDR3 sequence is 17 residues long. CDR1 and CDR2 from the germline V gene are MNHNY and SVGAGI (reference sequence). The CDR3 coding sequence is TGTACCAGCAGTTACGGTCTAGCGGGGGGGGTCGCAGATACGCAGTATTTT. It translates to CTSSYGLAGGVADTQYF.

The CDR3 loop reads CASSQDAGGETQYF. The CDR3 nucleotides read TGCGCCAGCAGCCAAGATGCTGGTGGGGAGACCCAGTACTTC. V usage is TRBV4-3 and J usage is TRBJ2-5; D ambiguous. Germline assignment: CDR1 LGHNA and CDR2 YSLEER. The CDR3 consists of 14 residues. V was clipped by 0 bases and J by 5 bases, with 10 bases between them.

This chain joins TRBV5-1 and TRBJ2-1; D perhaps matches TRBD2 (6 bases). The CDR3 is 15 amino acids. V shed 5 bases and J shed 3 bases, with 15 bases lying between them. The germline V gene encodes CDR1 SGHRS and CDR2 YFSETQ. CDR3 in DNA: TGCGCCAGCAGATTTGACGGGACTTACTACAATGAGCAGTTCTTC. The encoded protein is CASRFDGTYYNEQFF. Full variable domain (remainder filled in from reference TRBV5-1 and TRBJ2-1): KAGVTQTPRYLIKTRGQQVTLSCSPISGHRSVSWYQQTPGQGLQFLFEYFSETQRNKGNFPGRFSGRQFSNSRSEMNVSTLELGDSALYLCASRFDGTYYNEQFFGPGTRLTVL.

CDR3 amino acids: CSAKKAGTYEQYF. CDR3 nucleotide sequence: TGCAGTGCTAAAAAAGCGGGGACCTACGAGCAGTACTTC. The rearrangement joins TRBV20-1 to TRBJ2-4; TRBD2 agrees at 7 bases. Gene TRBJ2-7 matches the end of the DNA better, so the J call may be wrong. The CDR3 is 13 residues long. CDR1 DFQATT and CDR2 SNEGSKA come from the germline V gene (reference sequence).

This clonotype showed up just a few times. This sequence joins TRBV29-1 and TRBJ2-7; 7 nucleotides line up with TRBD1. Trimming cost V 4 bases and J 6 bases; bases outside gene matches: 9. This CDR3 is 13 amino acids long. The germline CDR1 and CDR2 sequences are SQVTM and ANQGSEA. CDR3 region: CSVAGGEIPEQYF. CDR3 in DNA: TGCAGCGTTGCAGGGGGAGAAATTCCCGAGCAGTACTTC.

The V gene is TRBV12-3 or TRBV12-4, the J gene TRBJ1-2; possibly TRBD1 for D (6 bases). Trimming shortened V by 5 bases and J by 2 bases, and 12 bases separated the two germline ends. This CDR3 contains 14 residues. The CDR3 protein is CASSPNDRNYGYTF. The CDR3 DNA sequence: TGTGCCAGCAGTCCGAACGACAGGAACTATGGCTACACCTTC.

The V gene is TRBV18, the J gene TRBJ2-1, with D unclear. The CDR3 consists of 15 residues. Trimming shortened V by 0 bases and J by 6 bases, and 12 bases separated the two germline ends. Germline loops: CDR1 KGHSH, CDR2 LQKENI. DNA for the CDR3: TGTGCCAGCTCACCACCGGGTTCTCCCGGCAATGAGCAGTTCTTC. Its protein is CASSPPGSPGNEQFF.

V and J are TRBV5-1 and TRBJ2-1; the match to TRBD1 covers 10 bases. The CDR3 runs 15 residues. CDR1 is SGHRS, CDR2 YFSETQ, per germline. The junction had 6 bases not matched to a gene; V was cut back by 4 bases and J by 5 bases. CDR3 region: CASSRGTGANNEQFF. The CDR3, as DNA: TGCGCCAGCAGCCGGGGGACAGGGGCCAACAATGAGCAGTTCTTC. Full variable domain (outside the CDR3, taken from reference TRBV5-1 and TRBJ2-1): KAGVTQTPRYLIKTRGQQVTLSCSPISGHRSVSWYQQTPGQGLQFLFEYFSETQRNKGNFPGRFSGRQFSNSRSEMNVSTLELGDSALYLCASSRGTGANNEQFFGPGTRLTVL.

This rearrangement joins TRBV18 to TRBJ2-5; D gene uncertain. Germline values: CDR1 KGHSH, CDR2 LQKENI. The ends were cut back, 3 bases at V and 9 bases at J, with 14 bases in the middle. This CDR3 has 13 residues. As DNA, the CDR3 is TGTGCCAGCTCACCGGGAACAAGGGAAGCCCAGTACTTC. Its protein product is CASSPGTREAQYF.

This clonotype was seen a few times. The chain has TRBV12-3 or TRBV12-4 and TRBJ1-2, with D maybe TRBD1 (5 bases). Trimming shortened V by 8 bases and J by 3 bases, and 13 bases separated the two germline ends. There are 13 residues in the CDR3. The CDR3 region is CASGTVRHYGYTF. As DNA, the CDR3 is TGTGCCAGCGGGACGGTCCGACACTATGGCTACACCTTC.

The genes are TRBV28 and TRBJ2-5; 7 bases fit TRBD2. The trim removed 5 bases at V and 1 base at J, leaving 13 bases unmatched. The germline gives CDR1 MDHEN, CDR2 SYDVKM. This CDR3 region has 17 residues. CDR3 nucleotide sequence: TGTGCCAGCAGTGCCCCTGTCCTAGCGGCGCGCCAAGAGACCCAGTACTTC. Protein sequence: CASSAPVLAARQETQYF.

The genes are TRBV5-5 and TRBJ2-3; D call uncertain. The germline V and J ends were trimmed by 3 bases and 1 base, with 12 bases remaining between them. This CDR3 comprises 15 residues. Germline values: CDR1 SGHKS, CDR2 YYEKEE (reference sequence). CDR3 residues: CASSSRRAGTDTQYF. The CDR3 DNA reads TGTGCCAGCAGCTCCCGACGGGCCGGCACAGATACGCAGTATTTT.

This clonotype occurred a few times. This chain joins TRBV5-1 and TRBJ2-7; the match to TRBD2 covers 10 bases. Germline V gene sequence: CDR1 SGHRS, CDR2 YFSETQ. This CDR3 is built from 15 residues. V dropped 1 base and J dropped 2; count of bases not matched to a gene: 3. The DNA of the CDR3 is TGCGCCAGCAGCTTGTGGACTAGCGGCCCCTACGAGCAGTACTTC. It is translated as CASSLWTSGPYEQYF.

This clonotype appeared many times. The rearrangement uses TRBV3-1 and TRBJ2-5, with no clear D. In germline, CDR1 is LGHDT, CDR2 YNNKEL (reference sequence). The CDR3 extends over 11 amino acids. Trimming pared 1 base from V and 5 bases from J, leaving 2 bases between. The CDR3 spells CASSQGETQYF. CDR3 nucleotide sequence: TGTGCCAGCAGCCAAGGGGAGACCCAGTACTTC.

The genes are TRBV20-1 and TRBJ2-1; 7 nucleotides line up with TRBD2. CDR1 and CDR2 from the germline V gene are DFQATT and SNEGSKA (reference sequence). After removal of 1 base from V and 2 bases from J, the junction contained 2 bases not matched to a gene. The CDR3 is 14 amino acids. CDR3 sequence: CSARVGGTYNEQFF. CDR3 DNA sequence: TGCAGTGCTAGAGTGGGGGGGACCTACAATGAGCAGTTCTTC.

The rearrangement joins TRBV6-5 to TRBJ1-4; 9 bases line up with TRBD1. Germline V gives CDR1 MNHEY, CDR2 SVGAGI. With V trimmed by 5 bases and J by 7 bases, 8 bases remained unmatched. The CDR3 totals 15 residues. The CDR3 spells CASSHDRGAREKLFF. Here the CDR3 DNA reads TGTGCCAGCAGTCACGACAGGGGGGCCCGTGAAAAACTGTTTTTT.

The J gene is TRBJ1-5, the V gene TRBV12-3 or TRBV12-4; perhaps TRBD1 as D (6 bases). There are 13 residues in the CDR3. Trimming removed 5 bases from V and 5 bases from J, with 10 bases in between. CDR3 sequence (DNA): TGTGCCAGCAGTCTAACAGGGTATCAGCCCCAGCATTTT. Protein sequence: CASSLTGYQPQHF.

The CDR3 sequence: CSARAWETQYF. In DNA, the CDR3 is TGCAGTGCTAGAGCGTGGGAGACCCAGTACTTC. The genes are TRBV20-1 and TRBJ2-5; D unresolved. Germline lookup yields CDR1 DFQATT and CDR2 SNEGSKA (reference sequence). The CDR3 totals 11 residues. Trimming cost V 1 base and J 5 bases, with 5 bases left between them.

The chain carries TRBV27 and TRBJ2-7; 9 nucleotides match TRBD1. The CDR3 has 13 amino acids. With 7 bases clipped from V and 5 bases from J, the junction kept 6 bases outside the gene matches. Germline V lookup: CDR1 MNHEY, CDR2 SMNVEV (reference sequence). CDR3 residues: CASKQGAVHEQYF. The CDR3 DNA sequence: TGTGCCAGCAAACAGGGGGCGGTCCACGAGCAGTACTTC.

The V and J genes are TRBV28 and TRBJ2-7, with 11 bases aligning to TRBD2. The CDR3 is 15 residues long. The trim removed 7 bases at V and 2 bases at J, leaving 7 bases unmatched. Germline V CDR1 and CDR2: MDHEN, SYDVKM. DNA of the CDR3: TGTGCCAGCACCATAGGGACTAGCGGAGCCTACGAGCAGTACTTC. Translation gives CASTIGTSGAYEQYF.